The sequence of this T cell receptor (beta chain) was determined in a study of blood T cell repertoires in COVID-19. Study background: PBMCs, B-cell-depleted T cells, or T cells provided the cDNA or gDNA that made up the material.

The CDR3 runs to 16 residues. Losses at the gene ends were 4 bases for V and 0 bases for J; bases not matched to a gene: 6. From germline, CDR1 is SGHRS and CDR2 YFSETQ. Produced via immunoSEQ multiplex PCR; TCRdb's table is partial and in-frame only. The repertoire has about 20,000 clones, over 85% of them found once; the top ten carry 4.1%. This clone has only one observation. The specimen was peripheral blood. This receptor was identified in a woman in her forties or fifties with active COVID-19. The V and J genes are TRBV5-1 and TRBJ2-7; TRBD2 agrees at 11 bases. CDR3 sequence (DNA): TGCGCCAGCAGCACCGCCGGGACTAGCGGCTCCTACGAGCAGTACTTC. This translates into CASSTAGTSGSYEQYF.